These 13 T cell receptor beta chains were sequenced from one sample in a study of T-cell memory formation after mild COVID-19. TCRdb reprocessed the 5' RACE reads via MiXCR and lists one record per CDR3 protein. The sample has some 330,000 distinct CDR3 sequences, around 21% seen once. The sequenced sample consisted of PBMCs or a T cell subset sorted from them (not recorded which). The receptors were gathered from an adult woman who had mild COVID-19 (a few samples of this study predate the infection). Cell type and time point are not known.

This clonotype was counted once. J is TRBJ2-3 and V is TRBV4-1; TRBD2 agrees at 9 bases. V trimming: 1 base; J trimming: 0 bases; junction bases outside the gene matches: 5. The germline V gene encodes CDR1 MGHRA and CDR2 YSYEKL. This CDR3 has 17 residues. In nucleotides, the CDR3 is TGCGCCAGCAGCCAAGTCGGCCTAGCGGGGAGCACAGATACGCAGTATTTT. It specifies CASSQVGLAGSTDTQYF.

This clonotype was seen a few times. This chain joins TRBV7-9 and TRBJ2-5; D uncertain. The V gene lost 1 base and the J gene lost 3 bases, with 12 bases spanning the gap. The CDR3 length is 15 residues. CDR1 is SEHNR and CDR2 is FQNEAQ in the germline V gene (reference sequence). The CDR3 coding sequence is TGTGCCAGCAGCTTAGTTCAGGCCATCAAAGAGACCCAGTACTTC. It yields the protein CASSLVQAIKETQYF.

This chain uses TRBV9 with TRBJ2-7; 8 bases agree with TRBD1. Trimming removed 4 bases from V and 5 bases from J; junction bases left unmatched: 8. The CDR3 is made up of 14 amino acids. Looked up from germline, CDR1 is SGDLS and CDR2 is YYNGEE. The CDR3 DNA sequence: TGTGCCAGCAGCCCAAGGACAGGGATAGACGAGCAGTACTTC. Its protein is CASSPRTGIDEQYF.

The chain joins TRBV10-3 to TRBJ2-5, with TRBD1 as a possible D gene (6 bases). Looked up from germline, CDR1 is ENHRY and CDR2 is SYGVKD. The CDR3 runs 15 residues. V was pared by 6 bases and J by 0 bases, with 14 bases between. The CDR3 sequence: CAIRGNRENQETQYF. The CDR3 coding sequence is TGTGCCATCAGGGGGAACAGGGAAAACCAAGAGACCCAGTACTTC.

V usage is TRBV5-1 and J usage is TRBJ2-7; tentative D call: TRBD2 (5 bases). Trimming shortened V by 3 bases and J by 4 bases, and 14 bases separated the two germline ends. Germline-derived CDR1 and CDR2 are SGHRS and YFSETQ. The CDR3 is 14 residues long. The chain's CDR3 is CASSSQYGEYEQYF. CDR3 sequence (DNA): TGCGCCAGCAGCTCTCAGTACGGGGAGTACGAGCAGTACTTC.

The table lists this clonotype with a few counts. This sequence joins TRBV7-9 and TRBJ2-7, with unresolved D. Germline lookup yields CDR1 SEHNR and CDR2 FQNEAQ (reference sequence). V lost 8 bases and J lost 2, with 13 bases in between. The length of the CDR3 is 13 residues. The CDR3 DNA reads TGTGCCAGCGGACCCCCAATTCCCTACGAGCAGTACTTC. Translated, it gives CASGPPIPYEQYF.

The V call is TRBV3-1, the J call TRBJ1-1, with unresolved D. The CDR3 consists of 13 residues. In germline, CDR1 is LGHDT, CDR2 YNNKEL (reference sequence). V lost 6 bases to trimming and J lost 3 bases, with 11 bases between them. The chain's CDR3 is CASRNPADTEAFF. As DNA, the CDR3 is TGTGCCAGCAGGAACCCGGCAGACACTGAAGCTTTCTTT.

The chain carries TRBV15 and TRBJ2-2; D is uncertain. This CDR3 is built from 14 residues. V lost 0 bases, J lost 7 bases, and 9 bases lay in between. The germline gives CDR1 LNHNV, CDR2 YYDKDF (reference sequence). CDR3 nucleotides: TGTGCCACCAGCAGAGAACTCGCTGGCGGGGAGCTGTTTTTT. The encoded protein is CATSRELAGGELFF.

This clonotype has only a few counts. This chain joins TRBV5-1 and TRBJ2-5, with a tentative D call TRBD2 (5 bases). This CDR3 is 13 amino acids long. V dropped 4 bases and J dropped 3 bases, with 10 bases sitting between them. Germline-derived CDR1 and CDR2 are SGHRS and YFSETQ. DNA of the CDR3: TGCGCCAGCAGCCGGACCGGGAAAGAGACCCAGTACTTC. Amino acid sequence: CASSRTGKETQYF.

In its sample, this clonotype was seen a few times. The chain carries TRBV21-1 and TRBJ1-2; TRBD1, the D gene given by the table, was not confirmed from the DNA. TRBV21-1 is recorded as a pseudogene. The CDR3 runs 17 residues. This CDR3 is CASSISDRALINYGYTF. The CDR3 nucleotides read TGTGCCAGCAGCATTTCTGACAGGGCACTTATTAACTATGGCTACACCTTC.

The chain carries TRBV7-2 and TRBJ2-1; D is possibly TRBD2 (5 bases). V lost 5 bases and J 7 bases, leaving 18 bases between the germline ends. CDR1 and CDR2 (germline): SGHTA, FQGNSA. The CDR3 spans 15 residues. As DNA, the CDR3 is TGTGCCAGCAGCCCCGACTATCTGATGGGGAATGAGCAGTTCTTC. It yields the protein CASSPDYLMGNEQFF.

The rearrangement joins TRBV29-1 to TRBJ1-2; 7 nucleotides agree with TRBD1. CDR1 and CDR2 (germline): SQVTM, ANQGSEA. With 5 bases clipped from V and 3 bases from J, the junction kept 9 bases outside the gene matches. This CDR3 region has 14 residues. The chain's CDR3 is CSVWGLDRYYGYTF. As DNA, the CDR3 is TGCAGCGTTTGGGGATTGGACAGGTACTATGGCTACACCTTC.

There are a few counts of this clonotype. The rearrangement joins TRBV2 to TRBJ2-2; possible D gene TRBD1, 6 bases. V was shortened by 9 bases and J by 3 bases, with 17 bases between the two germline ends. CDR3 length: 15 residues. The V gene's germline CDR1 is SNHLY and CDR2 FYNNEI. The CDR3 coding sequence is TGTGCCAGTAACGAGCAGGGGCCGTACACCGGGGAGCTGTTTTTT. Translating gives CASNEQGPYTGELFF. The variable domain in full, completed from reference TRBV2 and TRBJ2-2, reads EPEVTQTPSHQVTQMGQEVILRCVPISNHLYFYWYRQILGQKVEFLVSFYNNEISEKSEIFDDQFSVERPDGSNFTLKIRSTKLEDSAMYFCASNEQGPYTGELFFGEGSRLTVL.